This paragraph reports one TCR beta chain. Its antigen is unidentified. The data were taken from a study of beta chain features in type 1 diabetes. Findings and limits, study-wide: Insertions were fewer and deletions more numerous at VDJ junctions in type 1 diabetes patients. TCRB repertoires of naive, central memory and Treg cells appeared more similar among patients than among healthy donors.

The germline V gene has CDR1 SEHNR and CDR2 FQNEAQ (reference sequence). The CDR3 length is 15 residues. Trimming cost V 0 bases and J 0 bases, with 9 bases left between them. Naive, central memory, regulatory and stem cell-like memory cells within the CD4+ compartment were sorted using CD45RO/CCR7/CD25/CD127/CD95/CD27. Expressed TCRB transcripts were sequenced because the isolated RNA had all been reverse transcribed beforehand. Profiled with immunoSEQ multiplex PCR; TCRdb holds only in-frame clones, not every one. The table includes 150,000 or so clones, roughly 11% detected once. The origin of this receptor is a man between 18 and 29 years old in good health. Sample: central memory CD4+ T cells from blood. The chain couples TRBV7-9 to TRBJ2-7; D is undetermined. CDR3 region: CASSLAELSSYEQYF. The CDR3 region has the DNA TGTGCCAGCAGCTTAGCGGAGTTATCCTCCTACGAGCAGTACTTC.